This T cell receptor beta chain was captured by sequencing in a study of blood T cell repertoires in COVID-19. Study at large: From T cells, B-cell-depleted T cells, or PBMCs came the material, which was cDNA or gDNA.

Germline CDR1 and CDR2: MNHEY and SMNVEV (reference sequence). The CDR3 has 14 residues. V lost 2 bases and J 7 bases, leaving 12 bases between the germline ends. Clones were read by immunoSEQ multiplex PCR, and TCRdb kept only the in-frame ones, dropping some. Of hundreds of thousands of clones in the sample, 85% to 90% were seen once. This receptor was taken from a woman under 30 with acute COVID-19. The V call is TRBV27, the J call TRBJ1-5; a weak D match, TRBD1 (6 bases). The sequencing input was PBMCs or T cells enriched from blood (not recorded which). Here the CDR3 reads CASSLRQGSQPQHF. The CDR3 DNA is TGTGCCAGCAGTTTAAGGCAGGGGAGCCAGCCCCAGCATTTT.